This TCR beta chain was retrieved from a study of human T cells and chemical hapten exposure. As for the study in general: Per-sample TCR yields varied mainly from small pooled library volume differences. Study-wide results and caveats: Sensitizing to DPC left TCRs with a frequency above 1 in 1000 unaltered.

This clonotype has only a few counts. What it binds is not known. This sample's time point: healthy volunteer bleed at 6 weeks. Total RNA was extracted from unfractionated whole blood. Per the germline V gene, CDR1 is SQVTM and CDR2 is ANQGSEA. This CDR3 has 13 residues. J lost 3 bases, V lost 3 bases, and 5 bases had no gene match. MiXCR, run by TCRdb on the RACE reads, gives a single entry per CDR3 protein. The table has approximately 81,000 distinct CDR3 sequences, about 8.6% seen once; the top ten hold around 1.6%. V gene TRBV29-1 combines with J gene TRBJ2-7; 7 bases agree with TRBD1. The receptor comes from a male donor in good health. Some clones in this sample may be carry-over from other donors' samples. Sequenced input: whole blood. The DNA of the CDR3 is TGCAGCGTTGACGGTCAGGGGGACTACGAGCAGTACTTC. Its protein is CSVDGQGDYEQYF.